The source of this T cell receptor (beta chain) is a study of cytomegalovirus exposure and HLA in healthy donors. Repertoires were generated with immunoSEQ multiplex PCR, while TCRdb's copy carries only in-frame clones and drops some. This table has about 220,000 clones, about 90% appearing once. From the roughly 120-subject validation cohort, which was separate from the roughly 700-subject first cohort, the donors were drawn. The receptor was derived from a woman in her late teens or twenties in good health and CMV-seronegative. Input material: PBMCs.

Here the CDR3 reads CAWMKMGTGADGYTF. CDR3 in DNA: TGTGCCTGGATGAAGATGGGGACAGGGGCTGATGGCTACACCTTC. The rearrangement uses TRBV30 and TRBJ1-2, with 10 bases aligning to TRBD1. This CDR3 comprises 15 residues. With 4 bases clipped from V and 6 bases from J, the junction kept 11 bases outside the gene matches. Germline lookup yields CDR1 GTSNPN and CDR2 SVGIG (reference sequence).